One sample yielded the 17 T cell receptor beta chains listed below, sequenced in a study of blood T cell repertoires in COVID-19. The data were produced by immunoSEQ multiplex PCR, yet TCRdb's version contains in-frame clones alone and is incomplete. The sample includes 180,000 or so clones, over 80% seen only once; the top ten take 13%. Input material: PBMCs or T cells enriched from blood (not recorded which). The receptor source for this set is a woman aged 60-70 years who had recovered from COVID-19.

This chain joins TRBV6-1 and TRBJ1-5; weak D call: TRBD1 (5 bases). V lost 0 bases to trimming and J lost 0 bases, with 12 bases between them. The CDR3 sequence is 17 residues long. Germline V gene data show CDR1 as MNHNS and CDR2 as SASEGT. The CDR3 DNA is TGTGCCAGCAGTGAAGCGATACAGGTTATTAGCAATCAGCCCCAGCATTTT. This codes for CASSEAIQVISNQPQHF.

In DNA, the CDR3 is TGTGCCAGCAGCCCGACAGGGTACACTGAAGCTTTCTTT. Amino acid sequence: CASSPTGYTEAFF. The rearrangement uses TRBV28 and TRBJ1-1, with 7 nucleotides matching TRBD1. Germline CDR1 is MDHEN and CDR2 is SYDVKM. V lost 6 bases, J lost 3 bases, and 4 bases stayed unmatched. This CDR3 is 13 amino acids long.

V and J are TRBV5-1 and TRBJ2-2; D may be TRBD2 (8 bases). The CDR3 loop spans 16 amino acids. Trimming shortened V by 4 bases and J by 1 base, and 14 bases separated the two germline ends. The germline V gene encodes CDR1 SGHRS and CDR2 YFSETQ. CDR3 in DNA: TGCGCCAGCAGCCGGGAGGGGGCGCGGAACACCGGGGAGCTGTTTTTT. This encodes CASSREGARNTGELFF.

This chain joins TRBV28 and TRBJ2-1, with 11 nucleotides matching TRBD2. V lost 5 bases and J lost 12; bases outside the gene matches: 9. CDR3 length equals 14 residues. In germline, CDR1 is MDHEN, CDR2 SYDVKM. The DNA for the CDR3 is TGTGCCAGCAGTGCGAGGCGACTAGCGGGGTTGCAGTTCTTC. This codes for CASSARRLAGLQFF.

The chain uses TRBV3-1 (or the pseudogene TRBV3-2) and TRBJ2-3, with a possible D match to TRBD1 (6 bases). The V and J ends lost 4 bases and 3 bases respectively, with 11 bases between them. The CDR3 sequence is 14 residues long. Germline V gene lookup returns CDR1 LGHDT and CDR2 YNNKEL (reference sequence). DNA of the CDR3: TGTGCCAGCAGCCTGAGTGGACAGACAGATACGCAGTATTTT. Translated: CASSLSGQTDTQYF.

This rearrangement joins TRBV5-1 to TRBJ1-2, with 7 nucleotides matching TRBD1. J was trimmed by 8 bases and V by 0 bases; bases with no gene match: 13. Germline lookup yields CDR1 SGHRS and CDR2 YFSETQ. CDR3 length: 16 amino acids. The CDR3 reads CASSLEGQNNFYGYTF. DNA of the CDR3: TGCGCCAGCAGCTTGGAGGGACAGAACAATTTTTACGGCTACACCTTC. The complete variable domain, with remaining parts taken from reference TRBV5-1 and TRBJ1-2, reads KAGVTQTPRYLIKTRGQQVTLSCSPISGHRSVSWYQQTPGQGLQFLFEYFSETQRNKGNFPGRFSGRQFSNSRSEMNVSTLELGDSALYLCASSLEGQNNFYGYTFGSGTRLTVV.

This chain connects TRBV12-3 or TRBV12-4 to TRBJ1-2, with TRBD1 matching over 7 bases. Unmatched junction bases numbered 4, after V lost 5 bases and J lost 4 bases. The CDR3 extends over 13 amino acids. CDR3 loop: CASSPGTAYGYTF. Written as DNA, the CDR3 is TGTGCCAGCAGTCCAGGGACAGCCTATGGCTACACCTTC.

Only a few counts were recorded for this clone. The CDR3 DNA follows: TGTGCCAGCAGTGGCGAGAATGAAAAACTGTTTTTT. Translation gives CASSGENEKLFF. This chain links TRBV2 with TRBJ1-4; D gene unclear. Germline values: CDR1 SNHLY, CDR2 FYNNEI. The CDR3 length is 12 residues. Trimming pared 4 bases from V and 5 bases from J, leaving 5 bases between.

This clone was observed once. The chain recombines TRBV10-3 with TRBJ1-3, with 7 bases fitting TRBD1. Germline CDR1 ENHRY, CDR2 SYGVKD. This CDR3 region has 14 residues. The V gene end was trimmed by 9 bases and the J gene end by 3 bases; junction bases not matched to a gene: 8. As DNA, the CDR3 is TGTGCCATTCGTCAGGGGGTTGGTGGAAACACCATATATTTT. Its translation: CAIRQGVGGNTIYF.

The chain carries TRBV12-3 or TRBV12-4 and TRBJ2-3, with D unclear. Trimming shortened V by 2 bases and J by 5 bases, and 5 bases separated the two germline ends. This CDR3 spans 12 amino acids. CDR3 sequence (DNA): TGTGCCAGCAGTTTAAGCCGAGATACGCAGTATTTT. It yields the protein CASSLSRDTQYF.

This clone was seen a single time. The DNA for the CDR3 is TGTGCCAGCAGTTATCTGGGACAGTACAATGAGCAGTTCTTC. This sequence encodes CASSYLGQYNEQFF. This chain joins TRBV11-2 and TRBJ2-1; 7 nucleotides line up with TRBD1. V trimming: 6 bases; J trimming: 4 bases; junction bases outside the gene matches: 6. This CDR3 comprises 14 residues. The germline CDR1 and CDR2 sequences are SGHAT and FQNNGV.

V is TRBV28 and J is TRBJ2-7; D not resolved. V lost 10 bases to trimming and J lost 2 bases, with 9 bases between them. This CDR3 comprises 11 residues. CDR1 MDHEN and CDR2 SYDVKM come from the germline V gene. DNA of the CDR3: TGTGCCACCTACTCCCCCTACGAGCAGTACTTC. Protein product: CATYSPYEQYF.

The gene calls are TRBV2 and TRBJ2-7, with D uncertain. Per germline, CDR1 SNHLY and CDR2 FYNNEI. V gave up 1 base and J gave up 12 bases, with 22 bases separating them. This CDR3 spans 15 amino acids. CDR3 amino acids: CASSEGQGPFLVWYF. CDR3 in DNA: TGTGCCAGCAGTGAAGGACAAGGCCCTTTCCTTGTCTGGTACTTC.

The rearrangement uses TRBV27 and TRBJ1-5; D unclear. The germline V gene has CDR1 MNHEY and CDR2 SMNVEV (reference sequence). Trimming left V 2 bases short and J 5 bases short, with 10 bases between. The CDR3 has 14 residues. In DNA, the CDR3 is TGTGCCAGCAGTTTAGTACGGGGAGATCAGCCCCAGCATTTT. Protein sequence: CASSLVRGDQPQHF.

The table lists this clone with many counts. The V and J genes are TRBV3-1 (or the pseudogene TRBV3-2) and TRBJ2-1; 9 positions match TRBD1. Per the germline V gene, CDR1 is LGHDT and CDR2 is YNNKEL (reference sequence). The CDR3 is 16 residues long. V lost 4 bases to trimming and J lost 4 bases; unmatched junction nucleotides: 8. For the CDR3, the DNA is TGTGCCAGCAGCCTTACCGGGACAGGGAAATACAATGAGCAGTTCTTC. Residues: CASSLTGTGKYNEQFF.

This chain links TRBV5-1 with TRBJ1-2; D is possibly TRBD1 (6 bases). Deletions cut 4 bases from V and 0 bases from J, with 10 bases between. The CDR3 has 14 residues. CDR1 and CDR2 (germline): SGHRS, YFSETQ. CDR3 amino acids: CASSPGQTNYGYTF. Written as DNA, the CDR3 is TGCGCCAGCAGCCCCGGACAGACTAACTATGGCTACACCTTC.

This sequence joins TRBV28 and TRBJ1-2, with TRBD1 matching 10 bases. V shed 5 bases and J 2 bases; nucleotides not matched to a gene: 8. Per germline, CDR1 MDHEN and CDR2 SYDVKM. CDR3 length equals 16 residues. CDR3 in amino acids: CASSVPGTGVNYGYTF. DNA for the CDR3: TGTGCCAGCAGTGTCCCCGGGACAGGGGTCAACTATGGCTACACCTTC.